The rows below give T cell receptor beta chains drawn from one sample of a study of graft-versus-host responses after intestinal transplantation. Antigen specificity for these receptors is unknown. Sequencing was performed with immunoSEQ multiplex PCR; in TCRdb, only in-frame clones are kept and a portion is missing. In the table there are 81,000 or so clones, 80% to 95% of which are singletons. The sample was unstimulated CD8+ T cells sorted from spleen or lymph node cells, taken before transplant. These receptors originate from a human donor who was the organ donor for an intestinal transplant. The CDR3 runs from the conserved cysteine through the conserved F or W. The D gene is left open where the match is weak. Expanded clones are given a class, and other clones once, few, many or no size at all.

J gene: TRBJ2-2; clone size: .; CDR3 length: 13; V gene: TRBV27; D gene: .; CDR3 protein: CASSPRVTGELFF; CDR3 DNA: TGTGCCAGCAGTCCCCGAGTAACCGGGGAGCTGTTTTTT
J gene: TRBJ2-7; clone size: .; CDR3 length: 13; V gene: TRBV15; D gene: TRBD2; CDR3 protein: CATSNREEYEQYF; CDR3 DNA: TGTGCCACCAGCAATCGGGAGGAGTACGAGCAGTACTTC
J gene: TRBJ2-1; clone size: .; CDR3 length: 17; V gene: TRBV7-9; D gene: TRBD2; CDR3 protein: CASSEGLAGGNGAEQFF; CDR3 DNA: TGTGCCAGCAGCGAGGGACTAGCGGGGGGGAATGGGGCTGAGCAGTTCTTC
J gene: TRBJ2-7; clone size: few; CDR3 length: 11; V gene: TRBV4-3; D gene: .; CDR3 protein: CASSSRGRQYF; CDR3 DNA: TGCGCCAGCAGCTCACGTGGGAGGCAGTACTTC
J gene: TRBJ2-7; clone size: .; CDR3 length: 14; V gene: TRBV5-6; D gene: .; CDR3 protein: CASSPRLGAYEQYF; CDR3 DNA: TGTGCCAGCAGCCCTAGATTAGGCGCCTACGAGCAGTACTTC
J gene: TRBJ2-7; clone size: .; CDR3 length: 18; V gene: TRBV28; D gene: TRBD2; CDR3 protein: CASSFYSGRALSSYEQYF; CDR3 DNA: TGTGCCAGCAGTTTTTATAGCGGGAGGGCTCTAAGCTCCTACGAGCAGTACTTC
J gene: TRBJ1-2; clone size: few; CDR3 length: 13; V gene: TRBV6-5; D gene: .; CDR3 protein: CASRLGGRYGYTF; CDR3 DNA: TGTGCCAGCAGACTGGGGGGAAGGTATGGCTACACCTTC
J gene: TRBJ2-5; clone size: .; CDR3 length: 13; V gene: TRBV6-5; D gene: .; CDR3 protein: CASAISRGETQYF; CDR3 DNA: TGTGCCAGCGCCATATCCAGGGGAGAGACCCAGTACTTC
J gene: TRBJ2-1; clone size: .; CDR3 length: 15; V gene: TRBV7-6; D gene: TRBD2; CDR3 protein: CASTRETSGYNEQFF; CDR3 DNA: TGTGCCAGCACCCGCGAGACTAGCGGATACAATGAGCAGTTCTTC
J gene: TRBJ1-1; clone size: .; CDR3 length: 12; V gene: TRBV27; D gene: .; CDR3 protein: CASRHGGTEAFF; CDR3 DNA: TGTGCCAGCAGGCACGGGGGGACTGAAGCTTTCTTT
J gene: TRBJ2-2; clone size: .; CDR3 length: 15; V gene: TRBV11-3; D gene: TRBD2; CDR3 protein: CASRTRGEGTGELFF; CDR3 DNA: TGTGCCAGCAGGACACGAGGGGAGGGCACCGGGGAGCTGTTTTTT
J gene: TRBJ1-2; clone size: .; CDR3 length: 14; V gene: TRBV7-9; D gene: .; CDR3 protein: CASSSAGVEYGYTF; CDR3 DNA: TGTGCCAGCAGCTCCGCGGGCGTAGAGTATGGCTACACCTTC
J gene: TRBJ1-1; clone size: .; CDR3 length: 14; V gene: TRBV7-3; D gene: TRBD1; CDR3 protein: CASSYSPQDREAFF; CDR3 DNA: TGTGCCAGCAGCTACTCCCCCCAGGACAGGGAAGCTTTCTTT
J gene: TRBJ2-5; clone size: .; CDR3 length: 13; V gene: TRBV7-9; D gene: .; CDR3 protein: CASSFQERETQYF; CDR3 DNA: TGTGCCAGCAGCTTTCAGGAGCGGGAGACCCAGTACTTC
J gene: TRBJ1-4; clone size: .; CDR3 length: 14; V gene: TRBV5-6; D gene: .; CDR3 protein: CASSPGARNEKLFF; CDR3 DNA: TGTGCCAGCAGCCCAGGGGCGCGGAATGAAAAACTGTTTTTT
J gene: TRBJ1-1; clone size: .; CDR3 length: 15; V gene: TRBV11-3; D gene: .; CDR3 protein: CASSLGPQGTNEAFF; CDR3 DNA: TGTGCCAGCAGCTTAGGACCCCAAGGGACAAATGAAGCTTTCTTT
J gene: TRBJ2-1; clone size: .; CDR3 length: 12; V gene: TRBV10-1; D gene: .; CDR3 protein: CASSERGNEQFF; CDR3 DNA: TGCGCCAGCAGTGAGAGGGGGAATGAGCAGTTCTTC
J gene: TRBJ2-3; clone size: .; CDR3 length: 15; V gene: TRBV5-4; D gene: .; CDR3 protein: CASSLQGTFTDTQYF; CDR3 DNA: TGTGCCAGCAGCTTGCAAGGGACTTTCACAGATACGCAGTATTTT
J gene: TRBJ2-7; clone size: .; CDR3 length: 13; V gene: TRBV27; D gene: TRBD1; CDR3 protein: CASRTGGVNEQYF; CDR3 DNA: TGTGCCAGCAGGACAGGGGGAGTCAACGAGCAGTACTTC
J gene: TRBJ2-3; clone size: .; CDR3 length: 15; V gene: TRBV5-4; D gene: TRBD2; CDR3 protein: CASSGSGGGRGTQYF; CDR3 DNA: TGTGCCAGCTCGGGTAGCGGGGGTGGCCGGGGTACGCAGTATTTT
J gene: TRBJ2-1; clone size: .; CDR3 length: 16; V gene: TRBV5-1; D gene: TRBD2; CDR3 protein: CASNGPGRRGVDEQFF; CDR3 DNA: TGCGCCAGCAACGGACCGGGACGGCGGGGGGTCGATGAGCAGTTCTTC
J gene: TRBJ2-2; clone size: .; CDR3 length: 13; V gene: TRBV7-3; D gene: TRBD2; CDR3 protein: CASSRWGGGELFF; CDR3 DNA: TGTGCCAGCAGTCGGTGGGGGGGCGGGGAGCTGTTTTTT
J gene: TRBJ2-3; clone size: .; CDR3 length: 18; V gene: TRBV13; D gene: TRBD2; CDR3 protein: CASSLGLRGYGGRDTQYF; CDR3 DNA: TGTGCCAGCAGCTTAGGCCTGCGGGGGTACGGGGGGAGAGATACGCAGTATTTT
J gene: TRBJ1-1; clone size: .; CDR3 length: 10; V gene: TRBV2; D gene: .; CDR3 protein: CASRNREAFF; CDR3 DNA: TGTGCCAGCAGGAACAGGGAAGCTTTCTTT
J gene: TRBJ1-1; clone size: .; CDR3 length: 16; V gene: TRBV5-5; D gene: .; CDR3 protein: CASSFMVRGLNTEAFF; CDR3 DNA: TGTGCCAGCAGCTTCATGGTAAGGGGATTGAACACTGAAGCTTTCTTT
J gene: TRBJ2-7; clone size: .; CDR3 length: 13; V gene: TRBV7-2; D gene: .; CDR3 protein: CASSAVGSYEQYF; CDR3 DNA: TGTGCCAGCAGCGCGGTGGGCTCCTACGAGCAGTACTTC
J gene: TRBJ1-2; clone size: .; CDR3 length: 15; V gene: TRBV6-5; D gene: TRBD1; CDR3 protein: CASSRDIQGRGGYTF; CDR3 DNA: TGTGCCAGCAGTCGCGACATACAGGGGCGTGGTGGCTACACCTTC
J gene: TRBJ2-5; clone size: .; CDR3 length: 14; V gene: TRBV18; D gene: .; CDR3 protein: CASSLRLVQETQYF; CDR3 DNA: TGTGCCAGCTCACTCCGACTAGTTCAAGAGACCCAGTACTTC
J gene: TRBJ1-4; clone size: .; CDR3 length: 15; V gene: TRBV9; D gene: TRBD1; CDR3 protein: CASSVRGRLHEKLFF; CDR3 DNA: TGTGCCAGCAGCGTCAGGGGGCGACTTCATGAAAAACTGTTTTTT
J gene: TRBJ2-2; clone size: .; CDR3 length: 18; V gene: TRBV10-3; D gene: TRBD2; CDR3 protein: CAISDFFRRLAGAPELFF; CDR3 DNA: TGTGCCATCAGTGATTTTTTCCGAAGACTAGCGGGGGCCCCCGAGTTGTTTTTT
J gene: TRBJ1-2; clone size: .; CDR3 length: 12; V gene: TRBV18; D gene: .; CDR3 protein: CASSLRDYGYTF; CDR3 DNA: TGTGCCAGCTCACTCCGGGACTATGGCTACACCTTC
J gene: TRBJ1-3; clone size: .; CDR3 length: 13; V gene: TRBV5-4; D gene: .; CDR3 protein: CASSLTGYDTIYF; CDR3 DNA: TGTGCCAGCAGCTTGACAGGGTATGACACCATATATTTT
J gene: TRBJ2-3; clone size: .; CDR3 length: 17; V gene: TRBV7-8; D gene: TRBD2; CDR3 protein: CASSLFGGGPSFIREYF; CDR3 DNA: TGTGCCAGCAGCTTATTCGGCGGGGGGCCTTCCTTTATACGGGAGTATTTT
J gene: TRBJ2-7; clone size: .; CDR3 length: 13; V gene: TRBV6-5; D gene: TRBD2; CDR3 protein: CASSLGTSGAQYF; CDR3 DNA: TGTGCCAGCAGTTTAGGGACTAGCGGGGCGCAGTACTTC
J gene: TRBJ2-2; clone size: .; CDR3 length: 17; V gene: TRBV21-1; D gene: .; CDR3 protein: CASSKGRGSAPTGELFF; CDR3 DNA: TGTGCCAGCAGCAAAGGCCGGGGAAGCGCACCCACCGGGGAGCTGTTTTTT
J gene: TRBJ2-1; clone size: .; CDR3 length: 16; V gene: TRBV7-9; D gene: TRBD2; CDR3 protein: CASSLEGGGSPNEQFF; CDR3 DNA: TGTGCCAGCAGCTTAGAGGGCGGGGGGTCACCGAATGAGCAGTTCTTC
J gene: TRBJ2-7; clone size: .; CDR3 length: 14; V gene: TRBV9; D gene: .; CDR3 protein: CASSVGEGAYEQYF; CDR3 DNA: TGTGCCAGCAGCGTCGGGGAGGGGGCCTACGAGCAGTACTTC
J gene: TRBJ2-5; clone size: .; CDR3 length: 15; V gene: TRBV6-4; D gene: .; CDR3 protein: CASSDLRTFPGTQYF; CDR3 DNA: TGTGCCAGCAGTGACCTCCGGACATTCCCGGGGACCCAGTACTTC
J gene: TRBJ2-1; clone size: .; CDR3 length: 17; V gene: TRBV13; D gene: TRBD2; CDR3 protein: CASSPLDAGVGVDEQFF; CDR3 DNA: TGTGCCAGCAGCCCCTTGGATGCGGGAGTGGGAGTCGATGAGCAGTTCTTC
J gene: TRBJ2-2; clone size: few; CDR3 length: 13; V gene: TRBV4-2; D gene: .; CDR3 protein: CASSPGLAGELFF; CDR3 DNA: TGTGCCAGCAGCCCAGGGTTGGCCGGGGAGCTGTTTTTT
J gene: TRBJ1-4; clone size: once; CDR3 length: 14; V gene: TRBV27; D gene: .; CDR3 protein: CASSLRTANEKLFF; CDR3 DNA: TGTGCCAGCAGTTTAAGGACAGCTAATGAAAAACTGTTTTTT
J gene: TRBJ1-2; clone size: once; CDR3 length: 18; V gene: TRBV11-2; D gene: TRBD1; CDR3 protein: CASSLVGVTGGAHYGYTF; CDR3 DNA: TGTGCCAGCAGCTTAGTAGGAGTTACAGGGGGCGCCCACTATGGCTACACCTTC
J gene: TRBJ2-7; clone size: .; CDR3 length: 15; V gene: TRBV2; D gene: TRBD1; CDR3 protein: CASNTGTGVGYEQYF; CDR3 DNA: TGTGCCAGCAACACCGGGACAGGGGTGGGGTACGAGCAGTACTTC
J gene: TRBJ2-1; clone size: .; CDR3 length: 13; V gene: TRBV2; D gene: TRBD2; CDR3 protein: CASRLSGGAEQFF; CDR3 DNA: TGTGCCAGCAGGTTAAGCGGGGGGGCAGAGCAGTTCTTC
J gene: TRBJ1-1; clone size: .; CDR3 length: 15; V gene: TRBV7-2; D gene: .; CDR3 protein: CASSRYLGGNTEAFF; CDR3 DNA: TGTGCCAGCAGCCGGTATTTAGGAGGGAACACTGAAGCTTTCTTT
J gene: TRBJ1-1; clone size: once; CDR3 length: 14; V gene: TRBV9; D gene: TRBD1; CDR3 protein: CASSDGQGGNVAFF; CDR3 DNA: TGTGCCAGCAGCGACGGACAGGGGGGAAATGTGGCTTTCTTT
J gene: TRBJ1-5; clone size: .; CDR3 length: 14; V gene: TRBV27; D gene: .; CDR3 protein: CASSLGGQHQPQHF; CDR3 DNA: TGTGCCAGCAGTCTGGGGGGGCAGCATCAGCCCCAGCATTTT
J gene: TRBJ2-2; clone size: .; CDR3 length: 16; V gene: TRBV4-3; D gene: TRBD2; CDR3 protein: CASSQGVAGTTGELFF; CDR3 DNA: TGCGCCAGCAGCCAAGGAGTAGCGGGGACCACCGGGGAGCTGTTTTTT
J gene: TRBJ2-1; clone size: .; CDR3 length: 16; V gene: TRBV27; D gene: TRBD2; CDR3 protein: CASSRGPGTSPNEQFF; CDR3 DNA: TGTGCCAGCAGTCGGGGACCTGGGACTAGCCCTAATGAGCAGTTCTTC
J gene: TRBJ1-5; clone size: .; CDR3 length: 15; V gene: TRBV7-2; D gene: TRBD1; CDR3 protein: CASSLTGAPPSPQHF; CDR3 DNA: TGTGCCAGCAGCTTAACAGGGGCCCCTCCATCGCCCCAGCATTTT
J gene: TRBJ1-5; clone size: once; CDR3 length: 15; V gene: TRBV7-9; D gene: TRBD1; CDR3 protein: CASSLSGQGYQPQHF; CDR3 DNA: TGTGCCAGCAGCTTATCGGGACAGGGTTATCAGCCCCAGCATTTT
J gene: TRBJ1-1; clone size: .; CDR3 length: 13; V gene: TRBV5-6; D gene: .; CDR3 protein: CASSFIDSTEAFF; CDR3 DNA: TGTGCCAGCAGCTTTATCGACTCTACTGAAGCTTTCTTT
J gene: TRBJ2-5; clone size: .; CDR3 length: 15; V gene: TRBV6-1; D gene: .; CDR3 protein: CASSERWRDGETQYF; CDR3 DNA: TGTGCCAGCAGTGAACGGTGGAGGGACGGAGAGACCCAGTACTTC
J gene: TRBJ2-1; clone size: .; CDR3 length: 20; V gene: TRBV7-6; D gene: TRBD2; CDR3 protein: CASSLSGGGTSLPTYNEQFF; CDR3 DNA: TGTGCCAGCAGCTTATCAGGCGGGGGGACTTCACTCCCCACCTACAATGAGCAGTTCTTC
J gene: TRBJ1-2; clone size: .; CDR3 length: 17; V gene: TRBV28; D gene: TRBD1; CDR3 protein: CASSQTGRILFRFWYTF; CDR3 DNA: TGTGCCAGCAGTCAGACAGGGAGGATTCTATTTCGCTTTTGGTACACCTTC
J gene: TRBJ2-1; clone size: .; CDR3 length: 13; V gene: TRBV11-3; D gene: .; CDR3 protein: CASSPRGYNEQFF; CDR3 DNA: TGTGCCAGCAGCCCCCGGGGCTACAATGAGCAGTTCTTC
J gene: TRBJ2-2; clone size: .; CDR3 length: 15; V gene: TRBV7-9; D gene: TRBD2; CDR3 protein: CASSSPSGATGELFF; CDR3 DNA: TGTGCCAGCAGCTCCCCTAGCGGTGCTACCGGGGAGCTGTTTTTT
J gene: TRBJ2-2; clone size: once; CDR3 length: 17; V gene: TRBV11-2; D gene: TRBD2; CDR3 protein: CASSLIPGLGFTGELFF; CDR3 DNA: TGTGCCAGCAGCTTAATTCCGGGACTAGGGTTCACCGGGGAGCTGTTTTTT
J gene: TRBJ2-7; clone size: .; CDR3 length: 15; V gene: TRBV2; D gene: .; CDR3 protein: CASSDLGTSYYEQYF; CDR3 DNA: TGTGCCAGCAGTGATTTAGGGACAAGTTACTACGAGCAGTACTTC
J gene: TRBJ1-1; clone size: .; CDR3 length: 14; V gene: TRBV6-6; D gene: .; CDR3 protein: CASRAHRGTAEAFF; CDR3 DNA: TGTGCCAGCAGGGCTCATCGAGGAACCGCTGAAGCTTTCTTT